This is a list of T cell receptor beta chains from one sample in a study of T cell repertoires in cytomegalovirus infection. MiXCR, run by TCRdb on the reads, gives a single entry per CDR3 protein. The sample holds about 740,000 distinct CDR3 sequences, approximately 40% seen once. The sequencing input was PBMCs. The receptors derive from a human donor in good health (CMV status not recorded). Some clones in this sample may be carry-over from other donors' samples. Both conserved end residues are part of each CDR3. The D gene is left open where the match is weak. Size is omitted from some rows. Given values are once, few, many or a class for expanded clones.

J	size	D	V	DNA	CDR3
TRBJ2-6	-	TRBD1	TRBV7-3	TGTGCCAGCAGCGATCGACAGGGGCGTGGGGCCAACGTCCTGACTTTC	CASSDRQGRGANVLTF
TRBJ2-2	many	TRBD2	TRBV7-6	TGTGCCAGCAGCACCGGGACTAGCGGGTCGACCGGGGAGCTGTTTTTT	CASSTGTSGSTGELFF
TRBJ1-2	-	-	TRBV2	TGTGCCACCAAGGGAGAAACCCGGGACTCCTTGGGGTATGGCTACACCTTC	CATKGETRDSLGYGYTF
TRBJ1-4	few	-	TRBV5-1	TGCGCCAGCAGACCCGGGACCTCTCGGGGGGAAAAACTGTTTTTT	CASRPGTSRGEKLFF
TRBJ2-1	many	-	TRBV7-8	TGTGCCAGCGGATTATATGCCCTTTCCTACAATGAGCAGTTCTTC	CASGLYALSYNEQFF
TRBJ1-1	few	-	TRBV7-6	TGTGCCAGCAGCTTCGGACGGATCCGGGAGACTGAAGCTTTCTTT	CASSFGRIRETEAFF
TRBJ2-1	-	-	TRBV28	TGTGCCAGCAGTTATGGATCCAATGAGCAGTTCTTC	CASSYGSNEQFF
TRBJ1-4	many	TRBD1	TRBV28	TGTGCCAGCAGTCCCCCCAGGGGGTGGCATGAAAAACTGTTTTTT	CASSPPRGWHEKLFF
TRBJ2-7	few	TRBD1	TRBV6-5	TGTGCCAGCAGTACTCAGACAGGGTCCTACGAGCAGTACTTC	CASSTQTGSYEQYF
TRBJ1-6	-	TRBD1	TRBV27	TGTGCCAGCAGTTTCGGGTCCCCACAGGGGAGCTCCTATAATTCACCCCTCCACTTT	CASSFGSPQGSSYNSPLHF
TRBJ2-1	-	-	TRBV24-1	TGTGCCCCGGTCGACCGGGGGCGACAATGTAGGAAGTTCTTC	CAPVDRGRQCRKFF
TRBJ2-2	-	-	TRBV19	TGTGCCAGCAAGGGCCGGACCGGGGAGCTGTTTTTT	CASKGRTGELFF
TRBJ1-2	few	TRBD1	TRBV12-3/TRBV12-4	TGTGCCAGCAGTTTAGGAGGACAGGGAGCCCATGGCTACACCTTC	CASSLGGQGAHGYTF
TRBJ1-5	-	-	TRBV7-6	TGTGCCAGCAGCTTAGCGCTTAGTGACAGTGGGGATCAGCCCCAGCATTTT	CASSLALSDSGDQPQHF
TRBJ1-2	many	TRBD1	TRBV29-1	TGCAGCGTTAGCTCCCCGGGACAGGGGCCGCATGGCTACACCTTC	CSVSSPGQGPHGYTF
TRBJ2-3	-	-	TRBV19	TGTGCCAGTAGTCCATGGAGGGCGGGGGATACGCAGTATTTT	CASSPWRAGDTQYF
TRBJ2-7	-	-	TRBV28	TGTGCCAGCAGTTCCTCGACAGGTGGCTACGAGCAGTACTTC	CASSSSTGGYEQYF